This T cell receptor (beta chain) was obtained from a study of response to subunit inactivated influenza vaccine. Study-level points and caveats: Only a handful of new T cells, the authors suggested, are recruited with each seasonal influenza vaccination.

TCRdb recomputed calls from the RT-PCR reads with MiXCR, one row per CDR3 protein. Of 200,000 to 300,000 distinct CDR3 sequences in the sample, 10% to 15% were seen once. To note about this clonotype: Antigen: not known.

CDR3 length: 14 residues. Trimming shortened V by 6 bases and J by 2 bases, and 9 bases separated the two germline ends. Germline V gives CDR1 SGDLS, CDR2 YYNGEE. Sequencing used non-naive T cells sorted from PBMCs, obtained 14 to 15 days before vaccination. V is TRBV9 and J is TRBJ2-6; no clear D. This clonotype was obtained from a man in his fifties or sixties who received an inactivated influenza vaccine. CDR3 amino acids: CASTVGPGANVLTF. CDR3 in DNA: TGTGCCAGCACCGTTGGGCCTGGGGCCAACGTCCTGACTTTC. The entire variable domain, with the rest obtained from reference TRBV9 and TRBJ2-6, is as follows: DSGVTQTPKHLITATGQRVTLRCSPRSGDLSVYWYQQSLDQGLQFLIQYYNGEERAKGNILERFSAQQFPDLHSELNLSSLELGDSALYFCASTVGPGANVLTFGAGSRLTVL.